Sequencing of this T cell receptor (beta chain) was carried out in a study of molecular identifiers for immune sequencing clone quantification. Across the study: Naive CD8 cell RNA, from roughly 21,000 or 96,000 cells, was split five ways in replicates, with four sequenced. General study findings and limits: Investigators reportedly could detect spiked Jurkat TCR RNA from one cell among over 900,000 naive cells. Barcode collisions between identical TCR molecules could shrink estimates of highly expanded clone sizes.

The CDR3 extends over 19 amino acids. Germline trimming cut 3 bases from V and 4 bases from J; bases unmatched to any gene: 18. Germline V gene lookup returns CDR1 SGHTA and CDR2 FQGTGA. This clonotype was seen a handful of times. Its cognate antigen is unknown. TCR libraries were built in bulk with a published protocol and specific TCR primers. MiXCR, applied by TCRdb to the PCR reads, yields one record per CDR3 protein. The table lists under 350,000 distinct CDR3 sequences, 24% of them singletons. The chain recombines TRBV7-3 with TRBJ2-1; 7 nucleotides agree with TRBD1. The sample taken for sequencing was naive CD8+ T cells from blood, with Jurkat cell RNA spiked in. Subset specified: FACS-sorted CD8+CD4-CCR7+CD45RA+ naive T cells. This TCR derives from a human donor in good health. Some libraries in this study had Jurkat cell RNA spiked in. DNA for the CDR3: TGTGCCAGCAGCTTCGAGATCAATACCGGACAGGTATTGTACAATGAGCAGTTCTTC. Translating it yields CASSFEINTGQVLYNEQFF.